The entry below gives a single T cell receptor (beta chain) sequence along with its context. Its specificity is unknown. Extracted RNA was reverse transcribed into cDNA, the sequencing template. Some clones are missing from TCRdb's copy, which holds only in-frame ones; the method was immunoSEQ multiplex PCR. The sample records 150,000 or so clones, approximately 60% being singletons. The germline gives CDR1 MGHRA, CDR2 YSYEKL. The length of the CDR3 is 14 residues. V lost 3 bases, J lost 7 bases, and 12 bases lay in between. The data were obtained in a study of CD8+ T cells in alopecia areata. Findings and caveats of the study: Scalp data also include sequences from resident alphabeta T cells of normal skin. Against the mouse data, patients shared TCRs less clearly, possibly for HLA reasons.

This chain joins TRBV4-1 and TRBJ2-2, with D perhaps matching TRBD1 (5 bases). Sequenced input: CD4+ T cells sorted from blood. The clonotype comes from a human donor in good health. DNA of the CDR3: TGCGCCAGCAGCCAGCCGACAGCCAGCGGGGAGCTGTTTTTT. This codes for CASSQPTASGELFF.